These 25 T cell receptor beta chains share one sample of origin, sequenced in a study of Tregs in tolerant kidney transplant recipients (dated by TCRdb to between 2018 and 2021). Library preparation was by the immunoSEQ multiplex PCR assay. In TCRdb, the immuneACCESS table is reduced to in-frame sequences with V and J assigned. These tables do not hold every clone; where another copy was compared, an unresolved V gene accounts for under half, and the others remain unexplained. The table for this sample lists more than 1,500 clones; 68% of them were counted only once. Clones ranked in the top ten supply around 4% of the sample. These receptors have no identified antigens. Sample: CD8+ T cells from blood cultured with allogeneic cells. These receptor sequences come from a human donor in good health.

V and J are TRBV10-1 and TRBJ2-7; D gene uncertain. The CDR3 consists of 15 residues. The germline V gene encodes CDR1 WNHNN and CDR2 SYGVQD (reference sequence). Between the trimmed V and J ends, which lost 2 bases and 0 bases, there was a span of 11 bases. The CDR3 here is CASSEDFASSYEQYF. CDR3 nucleotides: TGCGCCAGCAGTGAGGACTTTGCGAGCTCCTACGAGCAGTACTTC.

V and J are TRBV7-9 and TRBJ1-4; TRBD1 is a possible D gene (6 bases). Germline CDR1 is SEHNR and CDR2 is FQNEAQ (reference sequence). This CDR3 has 16 residues. V was clipped by 4 bases and J by 6 bases, with 18 bases between them. The CDR3 DNA reads TGTGCCAGCAGCTCAAACAGGGATTCCTCGCATGAAAAACTGTTTTTT. It yields the protein CASSSNRDSSHEKLFF.

This rearrangement joins TRBV29-1 to TRBJ1-4; D is possibly TRBD1 (5 bases). This CDR3 region has 13 residues. Trimming removed 3 bases from V and 8 bases from J, with 13 bases in between. Per the germline V gene, CDR1 is SQVTM and CDR2 is ANQGSEA. This chain's CDR3 is CSVDGGGPEKLFF. CDR3 coding DNA: TGCAGCGTTGACGGCGGGGGACCCGAAAAACTGTTTTTT.

V usage is TRBV10-2 and J usage is TRBJ2-1, with TRBD2 matching 9 bases. CDR3 size: 14 residues. V lost 3 bases, J lost 8 bases, and 5 bases stayed unmatched. Germline V gene sequence: CDR1 WSHSY, CDR2 SAAADI. The CDR3 loop is CASSDSGLADEQFF. The CDR3 nucleotides read TGCGCCAGCAGTGACTCGGGACTAGCCGATGAGCAGTTCTTC.

Points on this clone: Other DNA sequences in this sample translate to the same CDR3. The chain carries TRBV6-5 and TRBJ1-4, with 7 bases identical to TRBD1. Germline-derived CDR1 and CDR2 are MNHEY and SVGAGI. V lost 4 bases and J lost 6; bases outside the gene matches: 5. This CDR3 has 14 amino acids. The CDR3 is CASSSGTAYEKLFF. CDR3 sequence (DNA): TGTGCCAGCAGTTCCGGGACAGCTTATGAAAAACTGTTTTTT.

The rearrangement joins TRBV9 to TRBJ1-5; no reliable D call. The CDR3 consists of 15 residues. The V end lost 0 bases, the J end lost 8 bases, and 15 bases lay between the germline ends. Per germline, CDR1 SGDLS and CDR2 YYNGEE. The CDR3 loop reads CASSVAGSLGEPQHF. For the CDR3, the DNA is TGTGCCAGCAGCGTAGCGGGTAGCCTTGGGGAGCCCCAGCATTTT.

This rearrangement joins TRBV11-2 to TRBJ2-1; the D is unclear. The CDR3 has 11 amino acids. V lost 5 bases and J lost 12, with 11 bases in between. Per the germline V gene, CDR1 is SGHAT and CDR2 is FQNNGV. The CDR3 DNA sequence: TGTGCCAGCAGCCTCGCGATGGGGCAGTTCTTC. Protein product: CASSLAMGQFF.

This clone has just a few counts. The gene calls are TRBV29-1 and TRBJ1-2; no clear D. This CDR3 has 15 residues. From germline, CDR1 is SQVTM and CDR2 ANQGSEA. Trimming shortened V by 0 bases and J by 8 bases, and 19 bases separated the two germline ends. The CDR3: CSVEDREDGGPGYTF. In nucleotides, the CDR3 is TGCAGCGTTGAAGATCGGGAGGACGGAGGTCCCGGCTACACCTTC. The entire variable domain, with the rest obtained from reference TRBV29-1 and TRBJ1-2, is as follows: SAVISQKPSRDICQRGTSLTIQCQVDSQVTMMFWYRQQPGQSLTLIATANQGSEATYESGFVIDKFPISRPNLTFSTLTVSNMSPEDSSIYLCSVEDREDGGPGYTFGSGTRLTVV.

The chain combines TRBV6-1 with TRBJ2-2, with TRBD2 identical over 7 bases. V was clipped by 2 bases and J by 3 bases; unmatched bases: 9. The CDR3 spans 17 residues. CDR1 and CDR2 from the germline V gene are MNHNS and SASEGT. The CDR3 spells CASSEWGGSIYTGELFF. The CDR3 coding sequence is TGTGCCAGCAGTGAATGGGGCGGGAGTATCTACACCGGGGAGCTGTTTTTT.

This rearrangement joins TRBV2 to TRBJ2-7; TRBD2 agrees at 11 bases. V gave up 0 bases and J gave up 4 bases; unmatched junction bases: 14. Germline CDR1 reads SNHLY; CDR2 reads FYNNEI. The length of the CDR3 is 19 residues. CDR3 in DNA: TGTGCCAGCAGTGAAGCCTCCTATAGCGGGAGGGCCCTCAGGTACGAGCAGTACTTC. Its protein product is CASSEASYSGRALRYEQYF.

The chain employs TRBV7-9 and TRBJ2-7; 8 nucleotides agree with TRBD1. Germline assignment: CDR1 SEHNR and CDR2 FQNEAQ (reference sequence). This CDR3 spans 12 amino acids. Trimming cost V 9 bases and J 1 base; bases outside gene matches: 2. CDR3 sequence reads: CASDRGSYEQYF. The CDR3 coding sequence is TGTGCCAGTGACAGGGGATCCTACGAGCAGTACTTC.

The J gene is TRBJ1-4, the V gene TRBV6-5; the D gene is possibly TRBD1 (6 bases). Trimming stripped 2 bases from V and 12 bases from J, with 16 bases between. Germline CDR1 is MNHEY and CDR2 is SVGAGI. The CDR3 has 14 amino acids. The CDR3 DNA follows: TGTGCCAGCAGTTACCTTAATACAGGGAGGGAACTGTTTTTT. Its protein is CASSYLNTGRELFF.

The genes are TRBV29-1 and TRBJ2-5, with TRBD2 matching 8 bases. The CDR3 loop spans 14 amino acids. The V gene's germline CDR1 is SQVTM and CDR2 ANQGSEA. After removal of 7 bases from V and 5 bases from J, the junction contained 12 bases not matched to a gene. CDR3 amino acids: CSARNRGGLETQYF. The DNA for the CDR3 is TGCAGCGCACGTAACCGGGGGGGGTTGGAGACCCAGTACTTC.

The chain uses TRBV29-1 and TRBJ2-7; D is ambiguous. Looked up from germline, CDR1 is SQVTM and CDR2 is ANQGSEA. Trimming left V 4 bases short and J 2 bases short, with 9 bases between. The CDR3 has 12 residues. CDR3 amino acids: CSVGDRPYEQYF. CDR3 bases: TGCAGCGTTGGGGATAGACCCTACGAGCAGTACTTC.

The chain is built from TRBV12-5 and TRBJ2-1, with D possibly being TRBD1 (6 bases). The CDR3 is made up of 17 amino acids. The germline V gene encodes CDR1 LGHNT and CDR2 FRNRAP. Trimming cost V 7 bases and J 5 bases, with 24 bases left between them. The CDR3 DNA follows: TGTGCTAGTGTATCGGGGACGGGCAGGGGTTACCACAATGAGCAGTTCTTC. This sequence encodes CASVSGTGRGYHNEQFF.

This clone showed up just a few times. The chain is built from TRBV27 and TRBJ2-7, with D maybe TRBD2 (6 bases). Trimming left V 3 bases short and J 4 bases short, with 13 bases between. Germline lookup yields CDR1 MNHEY and CDR2 SMNVEV (reference sequence). This CDR3 has 14 residues. CDR3 residues: CASSFGGEGYEQYF. CDR3 nucleotides: TGTGCCAGCAGTTTCGGGGGTGAGGGGTACGAGCAGTACTTC.

The V gene is TRBV10-3, the J gene TRBJ1-1; D might be TRBD1 (6 bases). The CDR3 runs to 13 residues. Trimming stripped 7 bases from V and 1 base from J, with 10 bases between. CDR1 is ENHRY, CDR2 SYGVKD, per germline. The CDR3 DNA reads TGTGCCATCAAACAGGGCGCGAACACTGAAGCTTTCTTT. As protein: CAIKQGANTEAFF.

V is TRBV5-1 and J is TRBJ1-1; D possibly corresponds to TRBD1 (5 bases). The V end was cut by 4 bases, the J end by 5 bases, with 24 bases between. The germline V gene has CDR1 SGHRS and CDR2 YFSETQ. The CDR3 loop spans 17 amino acids. CDR3 DNA: TGCGCCAGCAGCGTACGACAGCACTTTGAGGCAGGGACTGAAGCTTTCTTT. It yields the protein CASSVRQHFEAGTEAFF.

V usage is TRBV10-2 and J usage is TRBJ1-2, with TRBD1 matching 8 bases. The V gene's germline CDR1 is WSHSY and CDR2 SAAADI. This CDR3 comprises 16 residues. Unmatched junction bases numbered 16, after V lost 8 bases and J lost 5 bases. CDR3 region: CASLSRETGARYGYTF. The CDR3 DNA sequence: TGCGCCAGCTTATCGCGAGAGACAGGGGCCAGGTATGGCTACACCTTC.

The chain uses TRBV4-1 and TRBJ2-1; 8 positions agree with TRBD2. The length of the CDR3 is 15 residues. Germline V gene data show CDR1 as MGHRA and CDR2 as YSYEKL. The V and J ends lost 1 base and 8 bases, in that order; junction bases with no gene match: 7. CDR3 nucleotide sequence: TGCGCCAGCAGCCAAGGATTAGCGGGGTTCGATGAGCAGTTCTTC. Amino acid sequence: CASSQGLAGFDEQFF.

This clone was found a few times. V and J are TRBV15 and TRBJ2-3; no clear D gene. The ends were cut back, 0 bases at V and 0 bases at J, with 13 bases in the middle. The germline gives CDR1 LNHNV, CDR2 YYDKDF (reference sequence). CDR3 length: 17 amino acids. In DNA form, the CDR3 reads TGTGCCACCAGCAGAGATCATAGTGTAACTAGCACAGATACGCAGTATTTT. It is translated as CATSRDHSVTSTDTQYF.

This chain connects TRBV4-1 to TRBJ2-5; 10 nucleotides match TRBD2. After removal of 4 bases from V and 0 bases from J, the junction contained 8 bases not matched to a gene. CDR3 length equals 17 residues. Germline CDR1 MGHRA, CDR2 YSYEKL. Here the CDR3 reads CASSPLLAGTHQETQYF. In DNA form, the CDR3 reads TGCGCCAGCAGCCCCTTACTAGCGGGAACCCACCAAGAGACCCAGTACTTC.

This clone has just a few counts. The J gene is TRBJ1-4, the V gene TRBV30; a weak D match, TRBD1 (5 bases). V was trimmed by 1 base and J by 7 bases, leaving 7 bases between them. The CDR3 consists of 12 residues. Germline loops: CDR1 GTSNPN, CDR2 SVGIG (reference sequence). The CDR3 protein is CAWSGTLEKLFF. Written as DNA, the CDR3 is TGTGCCTGGAGTGGGACACTTGAAAAACTGTTTTTT.

The chain is built from TRBV21-1 and TRBJ1-1; the table names TRBD1, a call not compared with the DNA. TRBV21-1 is deemed a pseudogene. The CDR3 sequence is 16 residues long. DNA of the CDR3: TGTGCCAGCAGATCACCTTTAGACACAATTCGCACTGAAGCTTTCTTT. This encodes CASRSPLDTIRTEAFF.

This chain links TRBV10-3 with TRBJ2-5; TRBD2 matches at 14 bases. Trimming took 4 bases from V and 2 from J; bases not matched to a gene: 9. The length of the CDR3 is 18 residues. Germline V lookup: CDR1 ENHRY, CDR2 SYGVKD. The chain's CDR3 is CAISAGLAGGQPQETQYF. The CDR3 DNA reads as TGTGCCATCAGTGCCGGACTAGCGGGAGGCCAACCGCAAGAGACCCAGTACTTC.